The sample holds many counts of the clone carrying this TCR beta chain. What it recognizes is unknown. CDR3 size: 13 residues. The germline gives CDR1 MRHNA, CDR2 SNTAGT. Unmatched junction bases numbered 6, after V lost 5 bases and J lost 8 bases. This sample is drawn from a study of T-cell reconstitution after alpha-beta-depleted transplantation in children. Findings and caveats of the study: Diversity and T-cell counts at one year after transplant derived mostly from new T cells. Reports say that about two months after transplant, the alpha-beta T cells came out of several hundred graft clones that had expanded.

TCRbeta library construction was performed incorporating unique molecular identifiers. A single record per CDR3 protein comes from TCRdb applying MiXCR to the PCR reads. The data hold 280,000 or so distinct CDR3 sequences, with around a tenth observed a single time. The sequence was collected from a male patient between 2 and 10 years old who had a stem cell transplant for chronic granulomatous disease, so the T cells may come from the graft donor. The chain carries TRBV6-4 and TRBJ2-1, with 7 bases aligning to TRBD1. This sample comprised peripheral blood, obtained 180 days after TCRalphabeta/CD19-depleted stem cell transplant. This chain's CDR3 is CASSLTGWDEQFF. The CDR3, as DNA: TGTGCCAGCAGTTTGACAGGGTGGGATGAGCAGTTCTTC.